Sequencing of this T cell receptor (beta chain) was carried out in a study of post-analysis software for immune sequencing data (dated by TCRdb to 2013 to 2016). For context, the study as a whole: Disease courses on record covered relapsing-remitting, secondary progressive and progressive-relapsing multiple sclerosis, though some patients had no subtype annotation. The patient repertoires were set against under 13 previously published healthy control repertoires from donors whose ages ranged from roughly 6 to 27 years. A subset of samples was prepared in parallel using single-end sample barcoding, then pooled and co-amplified after Illumina adapter ligation.

There are a few counts of this clonotype. The antigen this receptor binds is unknown. Base-call qualities are not available, and no considerably larger clone is one nucleotide away. Library method: PCR. TCRdb lists the instrument as Illumina HiSeq 2500. To reduce PCR and sequencing biases, unique molecular identifiers were incorporated into the TCR beta cDNA libraries. Roughly 500,000 cDNA molecules were obtained for every 1 to 10 million input T cells, so each molecule roughly corresponded to one T cell. Patient libraries were prepared and sequenced with the same protocol used for the earlier healthy control dataset. Within a given batch, samples were prepared together, multiplexed and sequenced on the same HiSeq lane. The published analysis was carried out like this. MIGEC was used to process the raw barcoded reads, and molecular identifier groups with only a single read were discarded before consensus assembly and CDR3 extraction. Clonotype tables were post-analysed with VDJtools, normalizing diversity by down-sampling all datasets to the smallest sample size. Repertoire overlap clustering matched CDR3 amino acid but not nucleotide sequences to correct batch-related cross-sample contamination. TCRdb redid the processing of the public reads, applying fastp at Q25 and MiXCR, and retained in-frame beta chains. A single entry per CDR3 protein holds the most common genes and DNA from its merged rows. TCRdb's processing, not the authors', yielded these V and J calls. The sample data list about 500,000 distinct CDR3 sequences, and roughly 46% of these were observed just once. The ten largest clonotypes hold 9% to 14% of the sample.

General study outcomes and caveats: About 5 TRBV segments, including TRBV5-6, TRBV5-1 and TRBV20-1, were significantly more frequent in patients than controls. Compared with controls, multiple sclerosis patients had significantly lower normalized Chao1 diversity, a finding suggesting substantial peripheral T-cell clonal expansion. When samples were clustered directly using the F measure, samples prepared in the same batch co-clustered strongly, which prompted a batch-effect correction. The control group was slightly older than the multiple sclerosis patient group.

To demonstrate the VDJtools post-analysis software, TCR beta repertoires were profiled from the peripheral blood of over ten young patients with multiple sclerosis. The patients with multiple sclerosis were children and adolescents between roughly 6 and 17 years of age. Taken from the germline V gene (reference sequence), the CDR1 and CDR2 loops are MNHEY and SMNVEV. Its CDR3 holds 17 amino acids, cysteine through phenylalanine. Only the CDR3 part of the read is kept: 51 bases, read in frame from the first base. V gives up 3 bases and J gives up 4 bases, and the segment between their germline ends measures 16 bases.

The sequenced material came from blood. Recombination connected TRBV27 to TRBJ1-6; TRBD1 is perhaps the D gene, given 5 matching bases. The TCR sequence derives from a girl aged 10 to 17 with multiple sclerosis. The CDR3 region reads CASSLRAGRSYNSPLHF. The base sequence is TGTGCCAGCAGTTTGCGGGCAGGGCGTAGTTATAATTCACCCCTCCACTTT.